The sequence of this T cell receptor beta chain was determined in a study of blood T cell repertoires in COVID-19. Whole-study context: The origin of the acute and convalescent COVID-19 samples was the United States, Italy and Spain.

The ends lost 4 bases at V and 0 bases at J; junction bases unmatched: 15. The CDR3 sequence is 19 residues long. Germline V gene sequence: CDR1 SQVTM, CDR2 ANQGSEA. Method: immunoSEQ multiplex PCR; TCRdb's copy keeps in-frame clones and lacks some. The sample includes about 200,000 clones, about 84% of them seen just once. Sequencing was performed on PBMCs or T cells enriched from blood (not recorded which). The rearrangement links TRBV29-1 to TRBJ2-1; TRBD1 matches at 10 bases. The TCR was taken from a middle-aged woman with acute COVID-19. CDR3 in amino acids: CSVGGDRGGAGPSYNEQFF. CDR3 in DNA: TGCAGCGTTGGGGGGGACAGGGGAGGAGCGGGACCCTCCTACAATGAGCAGTTCTTC.